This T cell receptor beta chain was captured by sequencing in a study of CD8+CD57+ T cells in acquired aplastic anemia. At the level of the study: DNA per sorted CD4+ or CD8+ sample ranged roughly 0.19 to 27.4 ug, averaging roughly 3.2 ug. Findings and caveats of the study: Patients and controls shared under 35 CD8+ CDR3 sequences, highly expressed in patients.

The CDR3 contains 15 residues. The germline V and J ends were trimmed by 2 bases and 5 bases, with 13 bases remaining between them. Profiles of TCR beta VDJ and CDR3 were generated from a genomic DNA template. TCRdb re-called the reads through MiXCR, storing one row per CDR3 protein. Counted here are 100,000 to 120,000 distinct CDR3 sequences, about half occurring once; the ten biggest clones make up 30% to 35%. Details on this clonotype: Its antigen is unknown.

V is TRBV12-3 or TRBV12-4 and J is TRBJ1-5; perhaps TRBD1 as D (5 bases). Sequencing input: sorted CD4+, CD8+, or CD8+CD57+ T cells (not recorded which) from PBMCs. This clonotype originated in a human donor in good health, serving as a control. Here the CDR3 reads CASSLKGIGYQPQHF. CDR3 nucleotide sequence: TGTGCCAGCAGTTTAAAGGGGATCGGGTATCAGCCCCAGCATTTT.